A selection of T cell receptor beta chains follows, all from one sample in a study of T cell repertoires in cytomegalovirus infection. TCRdb re-called the reads with MiXCR, one entry per CDR3 protein. Among 740,000 or so distinct CDR3 sequences listed, roughly 36% were seen once. Specimen: PBMCs. The receptors shown here come from a human donor in good health (CMV status not recorded). Some clones in this sample may be carry-over from other donors' samples. Each CDR3 is given without its conserved first and last residue.

cdr3_aa: ASSVVKGAIYEQY
j_call: TRBJ2-7
v_call: TRBV28

cdr3_aa: ASSTVAGGLSTDTQY
j_call: TRBJ2-3
v_call: TRBV19

cdr3_aa: ASSWRSGSTDTQY
j_call: TRBJ2-3
v_call: TRBV7-2

cdr3_aa: ASSPLPSGVYNEQF
j_call: TRBJ2-1
v_call: TRBV18

cdr3_aa: ASSLSKGGGTGELF
j_call: TRBJ2-2
v_call: TRBV28

cdr3_aa: ASTMGQGSVAF
j_call: TRBJ1-1
v_call: TRBV12-3/TRBV12-4

cdr3_aa: ALARGNTIY
j_call: TRBJ1-3
v_call: TRBV11-2

cdr3_aa: ASHSMNTEAF
j_call: TRBJ1-1
v_call: TRBV6-1

cdr3_aa: ASSRGARAVNTEAF
j_call: TRBJ1-1
v_call: TRBV7-2

cdr3_aa: ASSANRDRGGQPQH
j_call: TRBJ1-5
v_call: TRBV7-8

cdr3_aa: ASRLSSGASSYNEQF
j_call: TRBJ2-1
v_call: TRBV6-5

cdr3_aa: ASSGFDRDPEAF
j_call: TRBJ1-1
v_call: TRBV28

cdr3_aa: SVGQGVQPQH
j_call: TRBJ1-5
v_call: TRBV29-1

cdr3_aa: SVVGLAGTRGSHNEQF
j_call: TRBJ2-1
v_call: TRBV29-1

cdr3_aa: ASSMWRAGYNEQF
j_call: TRBJ2-1
v_call: TRBV19

cdr3_aa: ASSLEPSEGTEAF
j_call: TRBJ1-1
v_call: TRBV11-1

cdr3_aa: SASGGLEQF
j_call: TRBJ2-1
v_call: TRBV20-1

cdr3_aa: ARSYGDRVSYEQY
j_call: TRBJ2-7
v_call: TRBV6-6

cdr3_aa: ATAGGGSNQPHH
j_call: TRBJ1-5
v_call: TRBV6-1

cdr3_aa: ASTARGGSYNEQF
j_call: TRBJ2-1
v_call: TRBV6-5

cdr3_aa: ASSVEGLYNSPLH
j_call: TRBJ1-6
v_call: TRBV9

cdr3_aa: ASSQAGTYNEKLF
j_call: TRBJ1-4
v_call: TRBV14

cdr3_aa: ASSLRGDTYEQY
j_call: TRBJ2-7
v_call: TRBV28

cdr3_aa: ASSTDSFDMWEGSYNEQF
j_call: TRBJ2-1
v_call: TRBV28

cdr3_aa: ASTRTIGAAGELF
j_call: TRBJ2-2
v_call: TRBV6-1